This TCR beta chain was sequenced in a study of CD8 T cells in Susac syndrome. From blood CD8+ and CD4+ T cells, the TCR beta chain was sequenced. FACS was used to enrich TEMRA cells, whereas the CD8+ and CD4+ T cells were obtained by negative isolation. This CDR3 is 14 amino acids long. The V segment lost 3 bases and the J segment 2 bases; nucleotides outside the gene matches: 4. The germline gives CDR1 DFQATT, CDR2 SNEGSKA (reference sequence). An input of roughly 0.5 to 1 ug of RNA was subjected to reverse transcription using random hexamers. TCRdb independently ran MiXCR on the immunoSEQ multiplex PCR reads; one entry per CDR3 protein. The sample carries tens of thousands of distinct CDR3 sequences, roughly 93% recorded once.

This receptor was identified in a human donor with multiple sclerosis. Sequenced input: CD8+ T cells from PBMCs. The chain couples TRBV20-1 to TRBJ2-1; 7 positions agree with TRBD2. The CDR3 sequence is CSASWLAAYNEQFF. In nucleotides, the CDR3 is TGCAGTGCTAGTTGGCTAGCGGCCTACAATGAGCAGTTCTTC.